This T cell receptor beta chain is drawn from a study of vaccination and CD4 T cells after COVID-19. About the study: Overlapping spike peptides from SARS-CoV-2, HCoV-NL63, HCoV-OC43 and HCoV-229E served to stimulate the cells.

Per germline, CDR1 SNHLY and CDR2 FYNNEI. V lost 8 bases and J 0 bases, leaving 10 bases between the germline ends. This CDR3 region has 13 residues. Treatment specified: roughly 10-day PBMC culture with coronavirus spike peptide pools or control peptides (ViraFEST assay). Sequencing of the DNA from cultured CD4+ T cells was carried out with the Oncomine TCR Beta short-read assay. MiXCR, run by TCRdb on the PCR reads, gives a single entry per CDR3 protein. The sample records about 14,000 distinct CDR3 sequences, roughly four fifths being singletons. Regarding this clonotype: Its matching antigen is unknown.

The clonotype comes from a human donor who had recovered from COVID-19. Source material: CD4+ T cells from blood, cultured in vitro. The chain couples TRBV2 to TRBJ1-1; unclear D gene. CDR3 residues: CASLIEMNTEAFF. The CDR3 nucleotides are TGTGCCAGCTTAATAGAAATGAACACTGAAGCTTTCTTT.